The present T cell receptor (beta chain) was sequenced within a study of identical twins (dated by TCRdb to about 2016). With regard to the full study: The study deep-sequenced TCR alpha and beta repertoires from monozygotic twins, unrelated adults of various ages and cord blood to test whether fetal clonotypes persist. Replicate twin experiments were performed at different times using different library preparation protocols to rule out contamination.

Only healthy Caucasian donors were included. Three pairs of female monozygotic twins, all aged about 18 to 30 years, were included in the twin cohort. Positive isolation kits from Invitrogen were used to isolate the CD4+ and CD8+ T cell populations. Libraries were made using 5' RACE. This sample was sequenced with an Illumina HiSeq 2000. A universal primer binding site was added through template switching, and the final cDNA carried a unique molecular identifier so that TCR cDNA molecules could be counted accurately. First-strand cDNA for TCR alpha and beta chains was synthesized from specific primers in the conserved constant-segment region. Each cDNA library was double barcoded, with a SMART-Mk sample barcode plus Illumina barcodes, to control for contamination. TruSeq adapter sequences and Illumina sample barcodes were added in two successive PCR steps. The Illumina HiSeq platform was used with custom primers to sequence TCR alpha and beta cDNA libraries. Turning to the authors' computational methods: Raw reads were processed with MiGEC to extract unique molecular identifiers, and MiXCR was used to determine CDR3 positions. For each individual, recombination models were inferred using an EM algorithm with the repgenHMM and IGoR tools. Shared clonotype analysis was performed with the tcR package in R, normalizing sharing by the product of cloneset sizes. Out-of-frame nonproductive sequences were analyzed to study raw recombination free of thymic and clonal selection effects. Starting from the raw public reads, TCRdb applied fastp trimming at Q25, assembled clones with MiXCR and retained in-frame beta chains. Identical CDR3 proteins give one entry, which carries the most common genes and DNA. TCRdb's processing, not the authors' own work, is the source of the V and J calls. Recorded for this sample are approximately 230,000 distinct CDR3 sequences; 6.5% of them occurred a single time. The leading ten clones occupy roughly 14% of the sample.

About this clonotype: Its antigen is currently not known. It has no much larger one-base neighbor in the sample; base qualities were not kept.

Overall study outcomes, separate from this receptor: In monozygotic twins, out-of-frame TCR alpha sharing was systematically underestimated by recombination models, although the models agreed with sharing between unrelated individuals. Conclusions relied on cross-sectional statistical analysis, since the same donors could not be followed over many years. Excess twin sharing in beta out-of-frame sequences was weaker because fewer shared sequences lowered the signal-to-noise ratio. Fewer insertions were carried by abundant cord blood beta clonotypes, a similar but weaker trend appeared in young adult naive repertoires, and no such trend appeared in memory repertoires. Invariant T cells such as MAIT and iNKT could partly confound zero-insertion analyses, although diverse VJ usage argued against such confounding for most clonotypes. Out-of-frame TCR alpha sequences shared between twins showed an excess of low generation-probability sequences compared with coincidental sharing between unrelated individuals.

As encoded in the germline V gene (reference sequence), CDR1 is MNHEY while CDR2 is SMNVEV. The CDR3 spans 13 residues, from the cysteine through the phenylalanine. Only the CDR3 region is kept as DNA, spanning 39 bases read in frame from base 1. Between the V and J ends, shortened by 4 bases and 5 bases respectively, the junction contains 9 bases. These data also featured in a second study, about T cells expressing NK-cell markers. Reported in the second study: About 8 donors provided sorted CD3+CD56+NKG2C+, CD3+CD56+NKG2C- and CD3+CD56-NKG2C+ T-cell subsets, whose TCR beta-chain repertoires were profiled. Among the eight sequenced donors, seven were HCMV-seropositive and one was HCMV-seronegative. In several experiments an anti-gammadeltaTCR antibody was added to restrict sorting to alphabetaTCR-expressing T cells. For 6 or 7 donors, the dominant CD3+CD56+NKG2C+ clonotypes were among the top 10 CD8+ clonotypes and accounted for roughly 1.0-7.5% of CD8+ T cells. Those dominant clonotypes were again the most abundant among CD3+CD56-NKG2C+ cells in four donors, at 28.3-60.1%. It remained unclear whether the expanded NKG2C-expressing T cell clones were specific for HCMV antigens. The eight sequenced donors were randomly selected healthy volunteers, three men and five women. To determine HCMV serostatus, a commercial ELISA kit was used to detect HCMV-specific IgG in serum. Reads were demultiplexed and grouped by UMI with MIGEC, and clonotypes were assembled and quantified with MiTCR. To exclude erroneous sequences, any TCR cDNA sequence not supported by at least two reads was discarded. Downstream repertoire analysis used the tcR package, and clonotypes were matched across fractions by CDR3 nucleotide sequence plus V segment. VDJmatch was used to annotate antigen specificity against VDJdb, with one amino acid substitution in CDR3 allowed.

The sample was CD8+ T cells sorted from blood. The V and J segments used are TRBV27 and TRBJ2-1; the D assignment is uncertain and may be TRBD1 or TRBD2, with 5 bases supporting each. This clonotype was obtained from a woman aged 18-30 years in good health. Here the CDR3 is given as CASSWGPNNEQFF. Here is the DNA: TGTGCCAGCAGTTGGGGACCGAACAATGAGCAGTTCTTC.